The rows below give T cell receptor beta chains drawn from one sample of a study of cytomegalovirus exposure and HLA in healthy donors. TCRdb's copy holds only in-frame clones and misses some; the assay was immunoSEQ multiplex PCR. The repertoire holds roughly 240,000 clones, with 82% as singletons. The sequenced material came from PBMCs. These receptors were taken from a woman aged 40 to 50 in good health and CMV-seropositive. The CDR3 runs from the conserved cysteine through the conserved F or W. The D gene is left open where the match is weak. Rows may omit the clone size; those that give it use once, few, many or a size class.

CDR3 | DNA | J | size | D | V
CASSPTGSLSEQYF | TGTGCCAGCAGCCCAACCGGGAGTCTCTCCGAGCAGTACTTC | TRBJ2-7 | . | . | TRBV13
CASSYSGQGNTEAFF | TGTGCCAGCAGTTACTCTGGTCAGGGGAACACTGAAGCTTTCTTT | TRBJ1-1 | . | . | TRBV6-5
CASSLGGGLATYEQYF | TGTGCCAGCAGCTTAGGCGGCGGCCTCGCGACCTACGAGCAGTACTTC | TRBJ2-7 | . | . | TRBV13
CASSRQGDGRELFF | TGTGCCAGCAGCCGACAGGGGGACGGCCGAGAACTGTTTTTT | TRBJ1-4 | . | TRBD1 | TRBV5-4
CASSYSSGNNSPLHF | TGTGCCAGCAGTTACTCGTCAGGGAATAATTCACCCCTCCACTTT | TRBJ1-6 | . | . | TRBV6-5
CASSLGLAGATQYF | TGTGCCAGCAGCCTCGGACTAGCGGGAGCTACGCAGTATTTT | TRBJ2-3 | . | TRBD2 | TRBV7-2
CASSPMNTGELFF | TGTGCCAGCTCACCTATGAACACCGGGGAGCTGTTTTTT | TRBJ2-2 | . | . | TRBV18
CASSGGRQETQYF | TGCGCCAGCAGTGGGGGCAGGCAAGAGACCCAGTACTTC | TRBJ2-5 | . | . | TRBV10-1
CATTSGVYNEQFF | TGTGCCACTACTAGCGGGGTCTACAATGAGCAGTTCTTC | TRBJ2-1 | . | TRBD2 | TRBV7-9
CAWSGKTGPDTQYF | TGTGCCTGGAGTGGTAAGACAGGGCCAGATACGCAGTATTTT | TRBJ2-3 | . | TRBD1 | TRBV30
CASSPQGQINTGYTF | TGTGCCAGCAGCCCCCAAGGACAGATAAATACTGGCTACACCTTC | TRBJ1-2 | . | . | TRBV7-9
CASSLGGGGLQETQYF | TGTGCCAGCAGCCTCGGGGGCGGGGGGCTCCAAGAGACCCAGTACTTC | TRBJ2-5 | . | TRBD2 | TRBV7-3
CASSAPRDRRYNEQFF | TGTGCCAGCAGCGCCCCGAGGGACAGGCGATACAATGAGCAGTTCTTC | TRBJ2-1 | . | . | TRBV21-1
CASSSPGRGAGELFF | TGTGCCAGCAGCTCCCCCGGGAGAGGGGCCGGGGAGCTGTTTTTT | TRBJ2-2 | once | . | TRBV13
CASSSFSRALNTGELFF | TGTGCCAGCAGCTCTTTCAGCAGGGCTCTCAACACCGGGGAGCTGTTTTTT | TRBJ2-2 | . | . | TRBV7-2
CASSLAGGLALYEQYF | TGTGCCAGCAGCTTGGCCGGGGGACTAGCGCTCTACGAGCAGTACTTC | TRBJ2-7 | . | TRBD2 | TRBV5-5
CASSEKGWGLPPFSGANVLTF | TGCGCCAGCAGTGAGAAAGGGTGGGGGCTACCCCCTTTCTCTGGGGCCAACGTCCTGACTTTC | TRBJ2-6 | . | . | TRBV10-1
CASSESGVGYTF | TGTGCCAGCAGTGAGTCAGGGGTAGGCTACACCTTC | TRBJ1-2 | . | . | TRBV6-1
CASSPGQGHTEAFF | TGTGCCAGCAGCCCAGGACAGGGTCACACTGAAGCTTTCTTT | TRBJ1-1 | . | TRBD1 | TRBV9
CASSVTGFDSGNTIYF | TGTGCCAGCAGCGTGACAGGATTTGACTCTGGAAACACCATATATTTT | TRBJ1-3 | . | . | TRBV5-5
CASLGQPPNSYEQYF | TGTGCCAGCCTCGGACAGCCCCCAAACTCCTACGAGCAGTACTTC | TRBJ2-7 | . | . | TRBV28
CASRLTGNQPQHF | TGTGCCAGCAGGTTGACAGGGAATCAGCCCCAGCATTTT | TRBJ1-5 | . | TRBD1 | TRBV28
CASGTQGVGNEQFF | TGTGCCAGTGGCACCCAGGGGGTGGGCAATGAGCAGTTCTTC | TRBJ2-1 | . | TRBD1 | TRBV19
CAWAGGRTDEQFF | TGTGCCTGGGCGGGAGGCCGTACGGATGAGCAGTTCTTC | TRBJ2-1 | . | TRBD2 | TRBV30
CAWTGSPEKLFF | TGTGCCTGGACAGGGTCTCCTGAAAAACTGTTTTTT | TRBJ1-4 | . | . | TRBV30